The sequence of this TCR beta chain was determined in a study of T-cell reconstitution after alpha-beta-depleted transplantation in children. Overall study results and limits: Once a year had passed after transplant, T-cell counts and diversity came mostly from newly produced T cells. Reported findings indicate that, about two months after transplant, alpha-beta T cells came from several hundred expanded clones, which were derived from non-depleted graft cells. Some patients' high day-60 TCRbeta diversity was traced to surviving recipient T cells and thymic progenitors.

V lost 6 bases and J lost 0; bases outside the gene matches: 7. Germline V gives CDR1 MNHNS, CDR2 SASEGT. This CDR3 has 16 residues. Preparation of the TCRbeta library was carried out with unique molecular identifiers. One entry per CDR3 protein, called by TCRdb with MiXCR from the PCR reads. The repertoire holds about 900,000 distinct CDR3 sequences, with about 29% as singletons. This clonotype showed up just a few times. The antigen remains undetermined. The origin of this receptor is a boy under two years old who had a stem cell transplant for SCID, so the T cells may come from the graft donor. This sample comprised PBMCs, mostly from graft donor cells, obtained 360 days after TCRalphabeta/CD19-depleted stem cell transplant. The chain couples TRBV6-1 to TRBJ2-3, with 9 bases matching TRBD2. CDR3 sequence: CASRGLASGSTDTQYF. The CDR3, as DNA: TGTGCCAGCAGAGGACTAGCGTCCGGGAGCACAGATACGCAGTATTTT.